This is a list of T cell receptor beta chains from one sample in a study of blood T cells in healthy people across ages. In TCRdb, the 5' RACE reads were re-called with MiXCR into one record per CDR3 protein. The top ten clones hold roughly 13% of a sample with about 620,000 distinct CDR3 sequences, 40% to 65% of them seen once. The specimen sequenced was blood. The receptors were gathered from a woman of 80 years or more in good health. The CDR3 runs from the conserved cysteine through the conserved F or W. Each record gives: J gene, CDR3 length, clone size, V gene, D gene, CDR3 protein, CDR3 DNA. The D gene is left open where the match is weak. Rows give clone size only sometimes, using once, few, many, or a class for an expanded clone.

J: TRBJ1-1; length: 15; size: .; V: TRBV25-1; D: .; CDR3: CASSEGGALNTEAFF; DNA: TGTGCCAGCAGTGAGGGAGGGGCCCTGAACACTGAAGCTTTCTTT
J: TRBJ2-5; length: 14; size: .; V: TRBV5-1; D: .; CDR3: CASSRAETQETQYF; DNA: TGCGCCAGCAGCAGAGCGGAGACCCAAGAGACCCAGTACTTC
J: TRBJ2-5; length: 12; size: .; V: TRBV7-2; D: .; CDR3: CASSLGAPTQYF; DNA: TGTGCCAGCAGCTTAGGGGCGCCGACCCAGTACTTC
J: TRBJ1-1; length: 12; size: .; V: TRBV20-1; D: .; CDR3: CSANWQNTEAFF; DNA: TGCAGTGCTAACTGGCAGAACACTGAAGCTTTCTTT
J: TRBJ2-3; length: 13; size: many; V: TRBV27; D: .; CDR3: CASGQRGTDTQYF; DNA: TGTGCCAGCGGCCAGCGGGGCACAGATACGCAGTATTTT
J: TRBJ2-5; length: 13; size: .; V: TRBV29-1; D: TRBD2; CDR3: CSVAGGNRETQYF; DNA: TGCAGCGTTGCGGGGGGAAATAGGGAGACCCAGTACTTC
J: TRBJ2-5; length: 15; size: once; V: TRBV2; D: .; CDR3: CASSEARGLQETQYF; DNA: TGTGCCAGCAGTGAAGCGCGAGGACTCCAAGAGACCCAGTACTTC
J: TRBJ2-1; length: 17; size: many; V: TRBV9; D: TRBD1; CDR3: CASSVVSGGMPYDEQFF; DNA: TGTGCCAGCAGCGTAGTCTCAGGGGGCATGCCATATGATGAGCAGTTCTTC
J: TRBJ1-4; length: 15; size: few; V: TRBV3-1; D: .; CDR3: CASSNPGPINEKLFF; DNA: TGTGCCAGCAGCAATCCGGGACCGATTAATGAAAAACTGTTTTTT
J: TRBJ2-3; length: 13; size: .; V: TRBV6-5; D: .; CDR3: CASSGHLTDTQYF; DNA: TGTGCCAGCAGCGGACATCTCACAGATACGCAGTATTTT